These 28 T cell receptor beta chains originate from one sample sequenced in a study of cytomegalovirus exposure and HLA in healthy donors (dated by TCRdb to 2016 to 2017). Library preparation was by the immunoSEQ multiplex PCR assay. A mixture of 60 forward primers for TCR Vbeta segments and 13 reverse primers for TCR Jbeta segments was used in the multiplex PCR. Held by TCRdb, this immuneACCESS table contains in-frame sequences only and omits some clones. Under half of the omission traces to an unresolved V gene where checked; the cause of the rest is unknown. The sample table records about 180,000 clones; around 80% of these occur just once. The ten largest clones capture about 1.2% of the sample. The source material was PBMCs. These receptors all stem from a boy aged 2 to 9 in good health and CMV-seronegative.

This clone was counted a few times. This chain connects TRBV2 to TRBJ2-3, with 12 positions matching TRBD2. CDR1 and CDR2 from the germline V gene are SNHLY and FYNNEI. Germline trimming cut 10 bases from V and 2 bases from J; bases unmatched to any gene: 4. CDR3 length: 14 residues. The CDR3 is CATLAGGNTDTQYF. The CDR3 bases are TGTGCCACCCTAGCGGGAGGGAACACAGATACGCAGTATTTT.

This sequence joins TRBV18 and TRBJ2-5; 11 bases are shared with TRBD2. The CDR3 has 16 residues. The V segment lost 3 bases and the J segment 1 base; nucleotides outside the gene matches: 4. The V gene's germline CDR1 is KGHSH and CDR2 LQKENI. CDR3 region: CASSPLAGGSQETQYF. The CDR3 bases are TGTGCCAGCTCACCGCTAGCGGGGGGCTCCCAAGAGACCCAGTACTTC.

V is TRBV4-1 and J is TRBJ2-7, with 8 nucleotides matching TRBD2. The length of the CDR3 is 14 residues. V trimming: 4 bases; J trimming: 2 bases; junction bases outside the gene matches: 4. Per germline, CDR1 MGHRA and CDR2 YSYEKL. CDR3 sequence reads: CASSRTGLAYEQYF. CDR3 sequence (DNA): TGCGCCAGCAGCCGCACGGGACTAGCCTACGAGCAGTACTTC.

The V gene is TRBV5-4, the J gene TRBJ2-3; D might be TRBD1 (5 bases). Trimming removed 0 bases from V and 4 bases from J, with 6 bases in between. The length of the CDR3 is 13 residues. Germline V gives CDR1 SGHNT, CDR2 YYREEE (reference sequence). CDR3 bases: TGTGCCAGCAGCTTGGAAGGGGCAGATACGCAGTATTTT. It is translated as CASSLEGADTQYF. The full variable domain, its missing parts supplied by reference TRBV5-4 and TRBJ2-3, is ETGVTQSPTHLIKTRGQQVTLRCSSQSGHNTVSWYQQALGQGPQFIFQYYREEENGRGNFPPRFSGLQFPNYSSELNVNALELDDSALYLCASSLEGADTQYFGPGTRLTVL.

The rearrangement joins TRBV30 to TRBJ1-1; tentative D call: TRBD1 (6 bases). Per the germline V gene, CDR1 is GTSNPN and CDR2 is SVGIG (reference sequence). This CDR3 is 13 amino acids long. V shed 3 bases and J shed 10 bases, with 18 bases lying between them. CDR3: CAWSGQTGSGAFF. The CDR3 DNA sequence: TGTGCCTGGAGCGGACAGACCGGATCCGGAGCTTTCTTT.

This chain joins TRBV25-1 and TRBJ2-3, with TRBD1 matching over 8 bases. Germline-derived CDR1 and CDR2 are MGHDK and SYGVNS. The CDR3 extends over 16 amino acids. Trimming took 10 bases from V and 4 from J; bases not matched to a gene: 16. CDR3 residues: CATSGLRTGRADTQYF. The DNA of the CDR3 is TGTGCCACCTCGGGTCTCAGGACAGGGCGGGCAGATACGCAGTATTTT.

The chain joins TRBV2 to TRBJ1-6, with D tentatively TRBD1 (5 bases). Germline-derived CDR1 and CDR2 are SNHLY and FYNNEI. This CDR3 is built from 15 residues. The V gene lost 7 bases and the J gene lost 7 bases, with 17 bases spanning the gap. The CDR3 sequence: CASIGEGRGNSPLHF. The CDR3 DNA reads TGTGCCAGCATTGGAGAAGGGAGGGGAAATTCACCCCTCCACTTT. The complete variable domain, with remaining parts taken from reference TRBV2 and TRBJ1-6, reads EPEVTQTPSHQVTQMGQEVILRCVPISNHLYFYWYRQILGQKVEFLVSFYNNEISEKSEIFDDQFSVERPDGSNFTLKIRSTKLEDSAMYFCASIGEGRGNSPLHFGNGTRLTVT.

In this sample, this clone turned up once. The DNA for the CDR3 is TGTGCCAGCAGCATCTCAGGGTACACTGAAGCTTTCTTT. Its protein product is CASSISGYTEAFF. V gene TRBV5-6 combines with J gene TRBJ1-1, with D perhaps matching TRBD1 (5 bases). V lost 4 bases to trimming and J lost 3 bases, with 10 bases between them. The CDR3 is made up of 13 amino acids. Germline CDR1 reads SGHDT; CDR2 reads YYEEEE.

The chain links TRBV5-4 to TRBJ1-2; D uncertain. Germline lookup yields CDR1 SGHNT and CDR2 YYREEE (reference sequence). Trimming removed 6 bases at V and 2 bases at J, with 14 bases between. The CDR3 sequence is 14 residues long. The CDR3 protein is CASTAQSRNYGYTF. The CDR3 bases are TGTGCCAGCACGGCCCAGTCGAGGAACTATGGCTACACCTTC.

This clone has just one count. V is TRBV2 and J is TRBJ2-5, with 7 bases matching TRBD2. Germline values: CDR1 SNHLY, CDR2 FYNNEI. The V gene end was trimmed by 10 bases and the J gene end by 4 bases; junction bases not matched to a gene: 15. The CDR3 is made up of 15 amino acids. Written as DNA, the CDR3 is TGTGCCACTTCCCCCGGGACTACCACGAGAGAGACCCAGTACTTC. This codes for CATSPGTTTRETQYF.

The rearrangement uses TRBV5-3 and TRBJ2-5; D remains ambiguous. TRBV5-3 is an ORF for which the function is uncertain. The ends were cut back, 2 bases at V and 9 bases at J, with 11 bases in the middle. The CDR3 consists of 12 residues. Here the CDR3 DNA reads TGTGCCAGAAGCTTTGATCCCGAGGCCCAGTACTTC. Its translation: CARSFDPEAQYF.

The chain employs TRBV5-1 and TRBJ2-1; D is possibly TRBD2 (6 bases). CDR1 and CDR2 from the germline V gene are SGHRS and YFSETQ. Trimming removed 2 bases from V and 6 bases from J, with 15 bases in between. The CDR3 spans 15 residues. The CDR3 sequence is CASSFGGKEINEQFF. The CDR3 region has the DNA TGCGCCAGCAGCTTTGGAGGGAAGGAAATCAATGAGCAGTTCTTC.

The chain links TRBV18 to TRBJ2-1; 12 bases map to TRBD2. The CDR3 has 15 amino acids. Germline CDR1 and CDR2: KGHSH and LQKENI. V lost 4 bases, J lost 4 bases, and 2 bases stayed unmatched. DNA for the CDR3: TGTGCCAGCTCACTGGGACTAGCGGGTTACAATGAGCAGTTCTTC. Protein sequence: CASSLGLAGYNEQFF.

V gene TRBV9 combines with J gene TRBJ2-5; no firm D call. The CDR3 spans 15 residues. Germline V lookup: CDR1 SGDLS, CDR2 YYNGEE. Trimming cost V 3 bases and J 5 bases, with 17 bases left between them. The CDR3 coding sequence is TGTGCCAGCAGCGCCGCCAGCGTTAAGATGGAGACCCAGTACTTC. Protein sequence: CASSAASVKMETQYF.

The chain joins TRBV7-2 to TRBJ2-5; weak D call: TRBD2 (5 bases). V gave up 4 bases and J gave up 6 bases, with 21 bases separating them. This CDR3 is built from 16 residues. In germline, CDR1 is SGHTA, CDR2 FQGNSA. In DNA form, the CDR3 reads TGTGCCAGCAGCTACCTAACTAGTTTGGGCTCGAAGACCCAGTACTTC. This codes for CASSYLTSLGSKTQYF.

CDR3 bases: TGCAGCGTTGAACTCCCCAAAGGGACTCTGAACACTGAAGCTTTCTTT. Amino acid sequence: CSVELPKGTLNTEAFF. The rearrangement uses TRBV29-1 and TRBJ1-1, with D tentatively TRBD1 (5 bases). V lost 2 bases and J 0 bases, leaving 16 bases between the germline ends. In germline, CDR1 is SQVTM, CDR2 ANQGSEA. The CDR3 sequence is 16 residues long.

CDR3 sequence (DNA): TGTGCCAGCAGTCCCCCCACAGGGATTGATGGCTACACCTTC. It is translated as CASSPPTGIDGYTF. The rearrangement uses TRBV28 and TRBJ1-2, with D perhaps matching TRBD1 (6 bases). CDR3 length: 14 amino acids. V was shortened by 5 bases and J by 6 bases, with 16 bases between the two germline ends. The germline V gene encodes CDR1 MDHEN and CDR2 SYDVKM.

This clone came up a few times. The chain links TRBV14 to TRBJ1-5; D is unresolved. The V gene's germline CDR1 is SGHDN and CDR2 FVKESK. V was cut by 1 base and J by 0 bases, with 19 bases left in between. There are 19 residues in the CDR3. The CDR3, as DNA: TGTGCCAGCAGCCAAGTAGGTCCCCAAGCAGGCCTTAGCAATCAGCCCCAGCATTTT. Its protein is CASSQVGPQAGLSNQPQHF.

This rearrangement joins TRBV5-1 to TRBJ2-5, with 9 bases lining up with TRBD1. The CDR3 extends over 15 amino acids. V lost 4 bases to trimming and J lost 1 base; unmatched junction nucleotides: 5. Germline CDR1 is SGHRS and CDR2 is YFSETQ. DNA of the CDR3: TGCGCCAGCAGCCAGACAGGGGGTTCCCAAGAGACCCAGTACTTC. This translates into CASSQTGGSQETQYF. The full variable domain, in which reference TRBV5-1 and TRBJ2-5 provide the parts outside the CDR3, is KAGVTQTPRYLIKTRGQQVTLSCSPISGHRSVSWYQQTPGQGLQFLFEYFSETQRNKGNFPGRFSGRQFSNSRSEMNVSTLELGDSALYLCASSQTGGSQETQYFGPGTRLLVL.

The gene calls are TRBV9 and TRBJ2-7, with D tentatively TRBD1 (6 bases). V was pared by 4 bases and J by 3 bases, with 11 bases between. The CDR3 is 13 residues long. Germline-derived CDR1 and CDR2 are SGDLS and YYNGEE. The CDR3 sequence: CASSPPTGYEQYF. In DNA form, the CDR3 reads TGTGCCAGCAGCCCCCCGACAGGCTACGAGCAGTACTTC.

The chain combines TRBV28 with TRBJ2-7; tentative D call: TRBD1 (6 bases). CDR3 size: 13 residues. Looked up from germline, CDR1 is MDHEN and CDR2 is SYDVKM. With 10 bases removed from V and 2 bases from J, the gap between germline ends came to 15 bases. The CDR3 nucleotides read TGTGCCACCCGAGGGGGAGATGCCTACGAGCAGTACGTC. Translation gives CATRGGDAYEQYV.

The rearrangement joins TRBV15 to TRBJ1-4; D is uncertain. Trimming stripped 8 bases from V and 0 bases from J, with 13 bases between. Germline lookup yields CDR1 LNHNV and CDR2 YYDKDF (reference sequence). The CDR3 is made up of 15 amino acids. This chain's CDR3 is CATAAVAATNEKLFF. The CDR3 bases are TGTGCCACCGCTGCCGTCGCGGCAACTAATGAAAAACTGTTTTTT.

The rearrangement links TRBV5-4 to TRBJ2-1; the match to TRBD2 covers 14 bases. The CDR3 has 18 residues. J gave up 2 bases and V 2 bases, and 6 bases lay outside the gene matches. CDR1 SGHNT and CDR2 YYREEE come from the germline V gene (reference sequence). The DNA of the CDR3 is TGTGCCAGCAGCTTAGGGACTAGCGGGAGAAGGGCCTACAATGAGCAGTTCTTC. Protein product: CASSLGTSGRRAYNEQFF.

This clone was observed a few times. This chain uses TRBV7-8 with TRBJ2-4; tentatively, D is TRBD1 (6 bases). The V and J ends lost 5 bases and 1 base respectively, with 15 bases between them. CDR1 and CDR2 (germline): SGHVS, FQNEAQ. The CDR3 extends over 16 amino acids. In DNA form, the CDR3 reads TGTGCCAGCAGCCAAAACAGGGTGTTGGCCAAAAACATTCAGTACTTC. It is translated as CASSQNRVLAKNIQYF.

The V and J genes are TRBV19 and TRBJ1-2; no reliable D call. The germline V and J ends were trimmed by 2 bases and 7 bases, with 11 bases remaining between them. Germline CDR1 and CDR2: LNHDA and SQIVND (reference sequence). The CDR3 length is 13 residues. The CDR3 coding sequence is TGTGCCAGTAGTATAAGCGAAATAAGTGGCTACACCTTC. This codes for CASSISEISGYTF.

The genes are TRBV19 and TRBJ2-3; TRBD2 matches 11 bases. The CDR3 loop spans 15 amino acids. V was pared by 4 bases and J by 9 bases, with 9 bases of the junction left unmatched. The germline gives CDR1 LNHDA, CDR2 SQIVND (reference sequence). The CDR3: CASSKIAGGAGTQYF. The DNA for the CDR3 is TGTGCCAGTAGTAAGATAGCGGGAGGGGCCGGAACGCAGTATTTT.

V gene TRBV19 combines with J gene TRBJ2-1, with a tentative D call TRBD2 (6 bases). V shed 5 bases and J shed 3 bases, with 11 bases lying between them. Germline CDR1 and CDR2: LNHDA and SQIVND (reference sequence). This CDR3 is built from 14 residues. In DNA form, the CDR3 reads TGTGCCAGTAGTCTCATTAGCGGCTACAATGAGCAGTTCTTC. It encodes CASSLISGYNEQFF.

The J gene is TRBJ1-4, the V gene TRBV11-2, with D tentatively TRBD1 (5 bases). The V gene lost 2 bases and the J gene lost 1 base, with 8 bases spanning the gap. Germline CDR1 is SGHAT and CDR2 is FQNNGV. The CDR3 extends over 15 amino acids. The CDR3 DNA sequence: TGTGCCAGCAGCTTATCCGACAGAACTAATGAAAAACTGTTTTTT. This sequence encodes CASSLSDRTNEKLFF.